Below, 22 T cell receptor beta chains from the same sample are listed, as sequenced in a study of blood T cells in healthy people across ages. The use of a sample-barcoded 5' primer and a J-beta primer mix characterized a second PCR of roughly 7 to 11 cycles. Each CDR3 protein is one row after TCRdb ran MiXCR on the 5' RACE reads. The repertoire holds fewer than 900,000 distinct CDR3 sequences, with 35% to 45% as singletons. The sequenced sample consisted of blood. The receptors come from an older woman in good health.

Many counts were recorded for this clonotype. V gene TRBV29-1 combines with J gene TRBJ1-2, with no clear D. CDR1 is SQVTM and CDR2 is ANQGSEA in the germline V gene. The CDR3 totals 12 residues. V lost 4 bases to trimming and J lost 4 bases, with 10 bases between them. The CDR3 region has the DNA TGCAGCGTTGGGGAGTTTGGCTATGGCTACACCTTC. It yields the protein CSVGEFGYGYTF. Full variable domain (outside the CDR3, taken from reference TRBV29-1 and TRBJ1-2): SAVISQKPSRDICQRGTSLTIQCQVDSQVTMMFWYRQQPGQSLTLIATANQGSEATYESGFVIDKFPISRPNLTFSTLTVSNMSPEDSSIYLCSVGEFGYGYTFGSGTRLTVV.

J is TRBJ2-5 and V is TRBV6-2 or TRBV6-3; D may match TRBD1 or TRBD2 (6 bases each). Judging by the DNA end, TRBJ2-7 fits better; the J call may be wrong. CDR3 length equals 15 residues. The germline CDR1 and CDR2 sequences are MNHEY and SVGEGT. CDR3 protein: CASSYKGGEEYEQYF. CDR3 coding DNA: TGTGCCAGCAGTTACAAGGGGGGCGAAGAGTACGAGCAGTACTTC.

The table lists this clonotype with a few counts. The chain combines TRBV7-3 with TRBJ2-7, with TRBD1 identical over 8 bases. The trim removed 5 bases at V and 2 bases at J, leaving 8 bases unmatched. The CDR3 extends over 15 amino acids. Germline V gene data show CDR1 as SGHTA and CDR2 as FQGTGA. The CDR3 coding sequence is TGTGCCAGCAGCGGAGACAGGGGCAACCCCTACGAGCAGTACTTC. As protein: CASSGDRGNPYEQYF.

The chain combines TRBV28 with TRBJ2-3; D tentatively reads TRBD1 or TRBD2 (6 bases each). Trimming shortened V by 7 bases and J by 1 base, and 15 bases separated the two germline ends. This CDR3 is 15 amino acids long. Germline V lookup: CDR1 MDHEN, CDR2 SYDVKM. CDR3 in amino acids: CASKGGQTRTDTQYF. The CDR3 coding sequence is TGTGCCAGCAAGGGAGGACAGACTCGCACAGATACGCAGTATTTT. The whole variable domain, filled in from reference TRBV28 and TRBJ2-3, reads DVKVTQSSRYLVKRTGEKVFLECVQDMDHENMFWYRQDPGLGLRLIYFSYDVKMKEKGDIPEGYSVSREKKERFSLILESASTNQTSMYLCASKGGQTRTDTQYFGPGTRLTVL.

The chain joins TRBV20-1 to TRBJ2-5, with TRBD2 identical over 8 bases. The length of the CDR3 is 14 residues. Looked up from germline, CDR1 is DFQATT and CDR2 is SNEGSKA (reference sequence). The junction had 6 bases not matched to a gene; V was cut back by 4 bases and J by 2 bases. CDR3 protein: CSAMRGAQQETQYF. The CDR3 bases are TGCAGTGCTATGCGGGGGGCCCAACAAGAGACCCAGTACTTC.

V gene TRBV9 combines with J gene TRBJ2-1; 8 positions agree with TRBD2. Gene TRBJ2-7 matches the end of the DNA better, so the J call may be wrong. Germline CDR1 is SGDLS and CDR2 is YYNGEE. The CDR3 contains 16 residues. The DNA for the CDR3 is TGTGCCAGCAGCGTAGGAAGCGGGGGCTCCTACAATGAGCAGTACTTC. It yields the protein CASSVGSGGSYNEQYF.

This clonotype counts as large. The V and J genes are TRBV27 and TRBJ2-5; a possible D gene is TRBD1 (5 bases). The CDR3 has 15 amino acids. Germline loops: CDR1 MNHEY, CDR2 SMNVEV (reference sequence). V gave up 4 bases and J gave up 5 bases, with 17 bases separating them. CDR3 sequence: CASSYSLGNRETQYF. In nucleotides, the CDR3 is TGTGCCAGCAGTTACTCGTTAGGGAACAGGGAGACCCAGTACTTC.

This clonotype was picked up a small number of times. This chain joins TRBV30 and TRBJ2-1; TRBD2 aligns across 7 bases. CDR1 GTSNPN and CDR2 SVGIG come from the germline V gene (reference sequence). V shed 4 bases and J 12 bases; nucleotides not matched to a gene: 9. This CDR3 region has 12 residues. CDR3 in DNA: TGTGCCTGGACTCCCAGCGGGGAAGGGCAGTTCTTC. Protein product: CAWTPSGEGQFF.

The CDR3 reads CASSYGLAGHSYEQYF. As DNA, the CDR3 is TGTGCCAGCAGTTACGGGTTGGCGGGACACTCCTACGAGCAGTACTTC. The chain couples TRBV27 to TRBJ2-7; D could derive from TRBD1 or TRBD2 (6 bases each). The germline gives CDR1 MNHEY, CDR2 SMNVEV (reference sequence). This CDR3 region has 16 residues. V lost 4 bases and J lost 0, with 16 bases in between.

The gene calls are TRBV7-2 and TRBJ1-2, with a possible D match to TRBD1 (5 bases). Germline-derived CDR1 and CDR2 are SGHTA and FQGNSA. V was cut by 5 bases and J by 2 bases, with 15 bases left in between. The length of the CDR3 is 15 residues. The CDR3: CASSLRRQKNYGYTF. In nucleotides, the CDR3 is TGTGCCAGCAGCCTGAGACGACAGAAAAACTATGGCTACACCTTC.

In this sample, this clonotype turned up a few times. This chain joins TRBV10-3 and TRBJ1-1; 9 bases are a match to TRBD1. The CDR3 has 15 residues. Per the germline V gene, CDR1 is ENHRY and CDR2 is SYGVKD. With 5 bases clipped from V and 4 bases from J, the junction kept 8 bases outside the gene matches. CDR3 in amino acids: CAISKTGGEGTEAFF. CDR3 nucleotide sequence: TGTGCCATCAGTAAAACAGGGGGCGAGGGCACTGAAGCTTTCTTT.

This clonotype was seen a few times. This chain uses TRBV5-8 with TRBJ1-6; unclear D gene. Trimming took off 2 bases at V and 0 bases at J, with 9 bases between the two ends. This CDR3 has 16 amino acids. Germline CDR1 and CDR2: SGHTS and YDEGEE. CDR3 loop: CASSLRTHSYNSPLHF. CDR3 bases: TGTGCCAGCAGCTTAAGGACCCACTCCTATAATTCACCCCTCCACTTT.

This clonotype occurred many times. The CDR3 nucleotides read TGTGCCACCAGCAGAGCCGACAGGGAGGACTATGGCTACACCTTC. This codes for CATSRADREDYGYTF. The chain combines TRBV15 with TRBJ1-2; 7 bases line up with TRBD1. There are 15 residues in the CDR3. Germline-derived CDR1 and CDR2 are LNHNV and YYDKDF (reference sequence). J was trimmed by 3 bases and V by 1 base; bases with no gene match: 5.

The rearrangement links TRBV19 to TRBJ2-7; D is possibly TRBD1 (5 bases). Trimming removed 3 bases from V and 2 bases from J, with 17 bases in between. This CDR3 comprises 16 residues. CDR1 is LNHDA and CDR2 is SQIVND in the germline V gene (reference sequence). The CDR3 bases are TGTGCCAGTAGTATGGGTGACAGTCAGACGGCCTACGAGCAGTACTTC. It is translated as CASSMGDSQTAYEQYF.

The chain uses TRBV6-1 and TRBJ2-5; 7 bases align to TRBD1. The closer fit of TRBJ2-7 to the DNA end suggests the J call may be wrong. Germline V gene sequence: CDR1 MNHNS, CDR2 SASEGT. There are 17 residues in the CDR3. As DNA, the CDR3 is TGTGCCAGCAGCGTTAGGATCGGACAGGTTGATCACTACGAGCAGTACTTC. Its translation is CASSVRIGQVDHYEQYF.

The V call is TRBV27, the J call TRBJ2-7; D perhaps matches TRBD2 (6 bases). Deletions cut 6 bases from V and 3 bases from J, with 12 bases between. CDR1 MNHEY and CDR2 SMNVEV come from the germline V gene (reference sequence). The CDR3 extends over 13 amino acids. CDR3: CASRSFGSYEQYF. CDR3 nucleotides: TGTGCCAGCAGATCGTTCGGGAGCTACGAGCAGTACTTC.

This chain joins TRBV25-1 and TRBJ1-1, with no clear D. V was shortened by 4 bases and J by 1 base, with 10 bases between the two germline ends. The germline gives CDR1 MGHDK, CDR2 SYGVNS. The length of the CDR3 is 14 residues. The CDR3 here is CASSGIRRNTEAFF. CDR3 bases: TGTGCCAGCAGTGGTATAAGGAGGAACACTGAAGCTTTCTTT. The entire variable domain, with the rest obtained from reference TRBV25-1 and TRBJ1-1, is as follows: EADIYQTPRYLVIGTGKKITLECSQTMGHDKMYWYQQDPGMELHLIHYSYGVNSTEKGDLSSESTVSRIRTEHFPLTLESARPSHTSQYLCASSGIRRNTEAFFGQGTRLTVV.

The V and J genes are TRBV7-2 and TRBJ1-6, with 8 nucleotides matching TRBD1. CDR3 length equals 16 residues. The V gene's germline CDR1 is SGHTA and CDR2 FQGNSA. J lost 1 base, V lost 1 base, and 0 bases had no gene match. The CDR3 protein is CASSLGTGSYNSPLHF. Here the CDR3 DNA reads TGTGCCAGCAGCTTAGGGACAGGGTCCTATAATTCACCCCTCCACTTT.

The chain employs TRBV5-1 and TRBJ2-1, with D unresolved. The J call is uncertain, as TRBJ2-7 better fits the DNA end. CDR3 size: 15 residues. Germline-derived CDR1 and CDR2 are SGHRS and YFSETQ. The CDR3 protein is CASSLASDSYNEQYF. The DNA of the CDR3 is TGCGCCAGCAGCTTGGCTTCCGACTCCTACAATGAGCAGTACTTC.

The CDR3 DNA sequence: TGCGCCAGCAGCCAAGTAGAACAGGGACCCTTCAATGAGCAGTTCTTC. It is translated as CASSQVEQGPFNEQFF. V is TRBV4-1 and J is TRBJ2-1, with D possibly matching TRBD1 (6 bases). Trimming left V 1 base short and J 6 bases short, with 16 bases between. The germline gives CDR1 MGHRA, CDR2 YSYEKL. CDR3 length equals 16 residues.

V usage is TRBV21-1 and J usage is TRBJ2-7; the DNA was not compared with TRBD1, the D call given in the table. TRBV21-1 is given as a pseudogene. The CDR3 covers 15 residues. The chain's CDR3 is CASSPRGQGGDEQYF. For the CDR3, the DNA is TGTGCCAGCAGCCCTAGGGGGCAGGGTGGGGACGAGCAGTACTTC.

This clonotype was recorded a few times. This chain joins TRBV7-6 and TRBJ2-3; TRBD1 might be the D (5 bases). Trimming removed 5 bases at V and 2 bases at J, with 14 bases between. There are 15 residues in the CDR3. Germline CDR1 and CDR2: SGHVS and FNYEAQ. The CDR3 nucleotides read TGTGCCAGCAGCAGTACAGGCAACCCCACAGATACGCAGTATTTT. It codes for CASSSTGNPTDTQYF.